These T cell receptor beta chains were read from a single sample in a study of blood T cell repertoires in COVID-19. Using immunoSEQ multiplex PCR, the repertoire was profiled, and TCRdb retains in-frame clones only, with some absent. The table records tens of thousands of clones, about 86% of them present only once. The sequenced material came from peripheral blood. Receptors originate from a man aged 55 to 70 with acute or convalescent COVID-19. CDR3s include the opening cysteine and the closing phenylalanine or tryptophan. A D gene is named only where the DNA matches it firmly. Expanded clones are given a class, and other clones once, few, many or no size at all.

V gene	J gene	clone size	D gene	CDR3 protein	CDR3 DNA
TRBV2	TRBJ1-1	NA	NA	CASSRPGQNTEAFF	TGTGCCAGCAGCCGACCGGGACAGAACACTGAAGCTTTCTTT
TRBV18	TRBJ2-5	NA	NA	CASSPSGGLGETQYF	TGTGCCAGCTCACCGTCAGGGGGGCTGGGGGAGACCCAGTACTTC
TRBV10-2	TRBJ2-2	NA	TRBD2	CASSESGLAPNTGELFF	TGCGCCAGCAGTGAGTCGGGACTAGCGCCGAACACCGGGGAGCTGTTTTTT
TRBV11-2	TRBJ2-5	once	TRBD2	CASSLTSAGQETQYF	TGTGCCAGCAGTTTGACTAGCGCCGGGCAAGAGACCCAGTACTTC
TRBV7-2	TRBJ2-2	NA	NA	CASSSSNTGELFF	TGTGCCAGCAGCTCCTCGAACACCGGGGAGCTGTTTTTT
TRBV20-1	TRBJ1-1	NA	NA	CSARVEYEAFF	TGCAGTGCTAGGGTCGAGTATGAAGCTTTCTTT
TRBV5-4	TRBJ2-1	NA	NA	CASSGGSLNEQFF	TGTGCCAGCAGCGGCGGGTCTCTCAATGAGCAGTTCTTC
TRBV6-5	TRBJ2-3	NA	NA	CASRTDWAQYF	TGTGCCAGCAGGACGGACTGGGCGCAGTATTTT
TRBV7-9	TRBJ2-5	few	NA	CASSFEGEGETQYF	TGTGCCAGCAGCTTCGAGGGCGAAGGGGAGACCCAGTACTTC
TRBV29-1	TRBJ1-2	once	NA	CSVEIRYGYTF	TGCAGCGTTGAAATCCGTTATGGCTACACCTTC
TRBV7-6	TRBJ1-3	NA	TRBD1	CASSEGTVGRNTIYF	TGTGCCAGCAGCGAAGGGACAGTTGGAAGAAACACCATATATTTT
TRBV7-2	TRBJ1-2	NA	TRBD1	CASSLAFRGQGYTF	TGTGCCAGCAGCTTAGCGTTCAGGGGGCAAGGCTACACCTTC
TRBV4-1	TRBJ1-1	NA	NA	CASSLQRARKLPTEAFF	TGCGCCAGCAGCCTACAGAGGGCCAGAAAGTTGCCCACTGAAGCTTTCTTT
TRBV6-1	TRBJ2-1	NA	TRBD1	CASSVPGTGSPNEQFF	TGTGCCAGCAGTGTTCCAGGGACAGGGAGCCCCAATGAGCAGTTCTTC
TRBV7-9	TRBJ1-2	NA	NA	CASSLPLAEVAGYTF	TGTGCCAGCAGCTTACCGCTCGCAGAAGTTGCTGGCTACACCTTC
TRBV12-5	TRBJ2-1	NA	NA	CASVWGQGYNEQFF	TGTGCTAGTGTCTGGGGGCAGGGCTACAATGAGCAGTTCTTC
TRBV5-1	TRBJ1-4	NA	NA	CASSLVGLNEKLFF	TGCGCCAGCAGCTTGGTTGGGCTTAATGAAAAACTGTTTTTT
TRBV6-5	TRBJ2-3	NA	NA	CASSYAGSKTDTQYF	TGTGCCAGCAGTTACGCCGGGAGTAAGACAGATACGCAGTATTTT
TRBV6-2/TRBV6-3	TRBJ1-1	NA	TRBD1	CASSYSFQGAAAFF	TGTGCCAGCAGTTACTCATTCCAGGGGGCCGCGGCTTTCTTT
TRBV28	TRBJ2-1	NA	NA	CASSPPSRNEQFF	TGTGCCAGCAGTCCACCGTCCAGAAATGAGCAGTTCTTC
TRBV5-4	TRBJ2-3	NA	TRBD2	CASSSASGVTDTQYF	TGTGCCAGCAGCTCGGCTAGCGGGGTCACAGATACGCAGTATTTT
TRBV7-9	TRBJ1-5	NA	NA	CASSLSPSNQPQHF	TGTGCCAGCAGCTTAAGCCCTAGCAATCAGCCCCAGCATTTT
TRBV12-3/TRBV12-4	TRBJ1-2	NA	NA	CASSLTLYGYTF	TGTGCCAGCAGTCTAACTTTATATGGCTACACCTTC
TRBV19	TRBJ1-1	once	TRBD1	CASSQTGGTEAFF	TGTGCCAGTAGTCAAACAGGGGGCACTGAAGCTTTCTTT
TRBV2	TRBJ2-5	NA	TRBD2	CASMREFGETQYF	TGTGCCAGCATGCGGGAGTTCGGAGAGACCCAGTACTTC
TRBV19	TRBJ2-1	NA	NA	CASSKSRYEQFF	TGTGCCAGTAGTAAGAGTCGGTATGAGCAGTTCTTC
TRBV6-2/TRBV6-3	TRBJ1-3	NA	NA	CASSRASGTGNTIYF	TGTGCCAGCAGTCGCGCCTCAGGAACTGGAAACACCATATATTTT
TRBV6-6	TRBJ2-1	NA	NA	CASKKDSYNEQFF	TGTGCCAGCAAGAAGGACAGTTACAATGAGCAGTTCTTC
TRBV20-1	TRBJ2-3	NA	TRBD2	CSASVILGTSGGAEGTDTQYF	TGCAGTGCTAGTGTCATCCTAGGGACTAGCGGGGGGGCGGAAGGCACAGATACGCAGTATTTT
TRBV4-1	TRBJ2-7	NA	TRBD1	CASSQRADPGQVTYEQYF	TGCGCCAGCAGCCAAAGGGCAGACCCGGGACAGGTAACCTACGAGCAGTACTTC
TRBV2	TRBJ1-2	NA	NA	CASRDGGFSYGYTF	TGTGCCAGCAGGGACGGGGGGTTCAGCTATGGCTACACCTTC
TRBV21-1	TRBJ2-4	NA	NA	CASSRGDRECYPKNIQYF	TGTGCCAGCAGCAGAGGGGACAGGGAATGTTATCCCAAAAACATTCAGTACTTC
TRBV30	TRBJ2-1	NA	NA	CAWSVGRVEGEQFF	TGTGCCTGGAGTGTTGGCAGGGTCGAAGGTGAGCAGTTCTTC
TRBV7-2	TRBJ2-1	NA	TRBD2	CASSLISSGPYNEQFF	TGTGCCAGCAGCTTAATTTCTAGCGGGCCCTACAATGAGCAGTTCTTC
TRBV6-6	TRBJ1-6	NA	NA	CASRRTTGQGSPLHF	TGTGCCAGCAGACGGACCACAGGGCAGGGTTCACCCCTCCACTTT
TRBV18	TRBJ2-1	NA	TRBD1	CASSLRQGSDEQFF	TGTGCCAGCTCACTACGACAGGGTTCGGATGAGCAGTTCTTC
TRBV5-4	TRBJ2-1	NA	TRBD2	CASSPRGGSSYNEQFF	TGTGCCAGCAGCCCCCGGGGGGGGAGCTCCTACAATGAGCAGTTCTTC
TRBV10-2	TRBJ2-2	NA	NA	CASSEIVTGELFF	TGCGCCAGCAGTGAGATAGTCACCGGGGAGCTGTTTTTT
TRBV30	TRBJ1-2	once	NA	CAWSVRRYGYTF	TGTGCCTGGAGTGTACGTCGGTATGGCTACACCTTC
TRBV13	TRBJ2-5	NA	NA	CASSENRVRGETQYF	TGTGCCAGCAGCGAAAACAGGGTGCGAGGAGAGACCCAGTACTTC
TRBV7-9	TRBJ2-1	few	NA	CASSFAGAYEQFF	TGTGCCAGCAGCTTTGCTGGGGCATATGAGCAGTTCTTC
TRBV10-3	TRBJ1-2	NA	NA	CAISESGGDTANYGYTF	TGTGCCATCAGTGAGTCAGGGGGGGACACTGCTAACTATGGCTACACCTTC
TRBV19	TRBJ2-7	NA	TRBD2	CASSMAGAGYEQYF	TGTGCCAGTAGTATGGCGGGAGCAGGTTACGAGCAGTACTTC
TRBV15	TRBJ1-3	few	TRBD1	CATSEGARGNTIYF	TGTGCCACCAGTGAGGGGGCGAGGGGAAACACCATATATTTT
TRBV7-3	TRBJ1-1	NA	NA	CASGRTANTEAFF	TGTGCCAGCGGCCGGACAGCCAACACTGAAGCTTTCTTT
TRBV11-3	TRBJ2-1	NA	TRBD1	CASSSYQGALVNEQFF	TGTGCCAGCAGCTCGTACCAGGGGGCGTTAGTCAATGAGCAGTTCTTC